The 23 T cell receptor beta chains in this list originate from one sample, sequenced in a study of blood T cell repertoires in COVID-19. Assay: immunoSEQ multiplex PCR; the TCRdb copy retains only in-frame clones and omits some. Among 150,000 to 200,000 clones, 85% to 90% were seen once, and the ten largest hold 0.6% to 0.8%. The sample taken for sequencing was peripheral blood. Every receptor here comes from a man aged 45-65 years with acute or convalescent COVID-19.

The chain is built from TRBV12-3 or TRBV12-4 and TRBJ1-2; D might be TRBD1 (6 bases). The V end was cut by 5 bases, the J end by 4 bases, with 11 bases between. The CDR3 is made up of 13 amino acids. The CDR3 DNA follows: TGTGCCAGCAGTCCCAGGGGCTCCTATGGCTACACCTTC. Translated: CASSPRGSYGYTF.

The V call is TRBV14, the J call TRBJ2-1; 9 nucleotides line up with TRBD2. This CDR3 has 15 amino acids. Unmatched junction bases numbered 5, after V lost 2 bases and J lost 6 bases. CDR1 SGHDN and CDR2 FVKESK come from the germline V gene. This CDR3 is CASSQNRGGANEQFF. CDR3 in DNA: TGTGCCAGCAGCCAAAACCGCGGGGGGGCCAATGAGCAGTTCTTC.

The chain employs TRBV9 and TRBJ1-4; D gene uncertain. CDR3 length: 14 amino acids. CDR1 SGDLS and CDR2 YYNGEE come from the germline V gene. The ends were cut back, 2 bases at V and 8 bases at J, with 13 bases in the middle. The CDR3 is CASSVIPNTEKLFF. The CDR3 DNA reads as TGTGCCAGCAGCGTGATACCTAATACGGAAAAACTGTTTTTT.

This chain joins TRBV5-4 and TRBJ2-1; 15 bases fit TRBD2. Germline V CDR1 and CDR2: SGHNT, YYREEE (reference sequence). The CDR3 has 15 amino acids. After removal of 4 bases from V and 9 bases from J, the junction contained 5 bases not matched to a gene. The DNA of the CDR3 is TGTGCCAGCAGCCCGGGACTAGCGGGGGGAGGTGAGCAGTTCTTC. This encodes CASSPGLAGGGEQFF.

Note on this clone: Other DNA sequences in this specimen translate into the identical CDR3. The chain links TRBV19 to TRBJ2-2, with 7 bases fitting TRBD1. From germline, CDR1 is LNHDA and CDR2 SQIVND (reference sequence). The CDR3 has 14 residues. J lost 5 bases, V lost 5 bases, and 5 bases had no gene match. CDR3 region: CASSLTGATGELFF. CDR3 DNA: TGTGCCAGTAGTCTTACAGGGGCAACCGGGGAGCTGTTTTTT.

V gene TRBV5-4 combines with J gene TRBJ2-2; TRBD2 matches 10 bases. Germline V gene sequence: CDR1 SGHNT, CDR2 YYREEE (reference sequence). The CDR3 covers 16 residues. With 4 bases clipped from V and 2 bases from J, the junction kept 5 bases outside the gene matches. CDR3 sequence reads: CASSVGLASNTGELFF. CDR3 DNA: TGTGCCAGCAGCGTGGGACTAGCGAGCAACACCGGGGAGCTGTTTTTT.

The chain uses TRBV5-1 and TRBJ2-1; D possibly corresponds to TRBD2 (6 bases). Deletions cut 1 base from V and 1 base from J, with 12 bases between. This CDR3 spans 16 amino acids. Germline V gives CDR1 SGHRS, CDR2 YFSETQ. CDR3 sequence reads: CASSLNVGGSYNEQFF. CDR3 nucleotide sequence: TGCGCCAGCAGCTTGAATGTCGGGGGTTCCTACAATGAGCAGTTCTTC. Full variable domain (missing parts from reference TRBV5-1 and TRBJ2-1): KAGVTQTPRYLIKTRGQQVTLSCSPISGHRSVSWYQQTPGQGLQFLFEYFSETQRNKGNFPGRFSGRQFSNSRSEMNVSTLELGDSALYLCASSLNVGGSYNEQFFGPGTRLTVL.

For the CDR3, the DNA is TGTGCCAGCAGCTTGGCAGGTTTTGGCTATGGCTACACCTTC. It specifies CASSLAGFGYGYTF. J is TRBJ1-2 and V is TRBV7-9; D gene unclear. The CDR3 is 14 residues long. The germline V gene encodes CDR1 SEHNR and CDR2 FQNEAQ (reference sequence). Between the trimmed V and J ends, which lost 3 bases and 4 bases, there was a span of 12 bases.

This chain links TRBV6-1 with TRBJ1-3; D may be TRBD1 (5 bases). Germline-derived CDR1 and CDR2 are MNHNS and SASEGT. V lost 4 bases, J lost 0 bases, and 13 bases lay in between. The length of the CDR3 is 16 residues. The CDR3 bases are TGTGCCAGCAGTGGACACAGGTTCACCTCTGGAAACACCATATATTTT. It is translated as CASSGHRFTSGNTIYF.

The chain couples TRBV10-2 to TRBJ2-5; TRBD2 aligns across 10 bases. The CDR3 totals 15 residues. Germline V gene data show CDR1 as WSHSY and CDR2 as SAAADI. V gave up 6 bases and J gave up 5 bases; unmatched junction bases: 9. The CDR3 DNA reads TGCGCCAGCAGGAGAGCGGGAGGGCCTACTGAGACCCAGTACTTC. This translates into CASRRAGGPTETQYF.

The V call is TRBV30, the J call TRBJ1-6, with 7 bases that match TRBD1. Germline V gene lookup returns CDR1 GTSNPN and CDR2 SVGIG (reference sequence). The CDR3 consists of 14 residues. Trimming cost V 1 base and J 7 bases; bases outside gene matches: 4. The CDR3 bases are TGTGCCTGGAGTGAGGGACAGAGAAATTCACCCCTCCACTTT. Translated: CAWSEGQRNSPLHF.

The V call is TRBV18, the J call TRBJ2-1; D possibly corresponds to TRBD1 (6 bases). The CDR3 contains 13 residues. Germline V gives CDR1 KGHSH, CDR2 LQKENI. Trimming took off 0 bases at V and 7 bases at J, with 7 bases between the two ends. CDR3 region: CASSPPQGNEQFF. The CDR3 DNA follows: TGTGCCAGCTCACCACCACAGGGTAATGAGCAGTTCTTC.

CDR3 nucleotides: TGCGCCAGCAGACAGGGGGGCTACACCTTC. Translated, it gives CASRQGGYTF. The rearrangement links TRBV5-1 to TRBJ1-2; 7 bases line up with TRBD1. The CDR3 consists of 10 residues. Trimming removed 5 bases from V and 8 bases from J; junction bases left unmatched: 0. Germline V gives CDR1 SGHRS, CDR2 YFSETQ.

V gene TRBV6-5 combines with J gene TRBJ2-7; TRBD2 matches at 11 bases. Trimming removed 6 bases from V and 3 bases from J; junction bases left unmatched: 7. The germline CDR1 and CDR2 sequences are MNHEY and SVGAGI. The CDR3 sequence is 15 residues long. The CDR3 spells CASSQLAGAYYEQYF. The DNA of the CDR3 is TGTGCCAGCAGCCAACTAGCGGGGGCATACTACGAGCAGTACTTC.

The V call is TRBV7-9, the J call TRBJ2-5; 7 bases are a match to TRBD2. Germline assignment: CDR1 SEHNR and CDR2 FQNEAQ (reference sequence). The ends lost 4 bases at V and 2 bases at J; junction bases unmatched: 10. The length of the CDR3 is 16 residues. The CDR3 protein is CASSSSTLAEQETQYF. In DNA, the CDR3 is TGTGCCAGCAGCTCATCCACTCTAGCGGAACAAGAGACCCAGTACTTC.

This rearrangement joins TRBV10-3 to TRBJ2-1; 9 nucleotides match TRBD2. This CDR3 region has 15 residues. Trimming cost V 7 bases and J 1 base; bases outside gene matches: 5. Germline loops: CDR1 ENHRY, CDR2 SYGVKD. The CDR3 sequence is CAIMTSGPSYNEQFF. CDR3 coding DNA: TGTGCCATCATGACTAGCGGCCCATCCTACAATGAGCAGTTCTTC.

The rearrangement uses TRBV10-2 and TRBJ2-7, with 7 bases fitting TRBD2. V trimming: 3 bases; J trimming: 3 bases; junction bases outside the gene matches: 14. Germline V gene sequence: CDR1 WSHSY, CDR2 SAAADI. The length of the CDR3 is 17 residues. The DNA for the CDR3 is TGCGCCAGCAGTGAACGAGCTTACGCGGGGGAGGGCTACGAGCAGTACTTC. Its protein is CASSERAYAGEGYEQYF.

The gene calls are TRBV24-1 and TRBJ2-7; tentatively, D is TRBD2 (7 bases). CDR1 is KGHDR, CDR2 SFDVKD, per germline. This CDR3 has 13 amino acids. V lost 7 bases, J lost 2 bases, and 11 bases lay in between. The CDR3 reads CATREGGAYEQYV. As DNA, the CDR3 is TGTGCCACCAGGGAGGGGGGGGCCTACGAGCAGTACGTC.

This clone was observed a handful of times. This chain uses TRBV9 with TRBJ1-6, with D maybe TRBD1 (5 bases). CDR1 SGDLS and CDR2 YYNGEE come from the germline V gene. The CDR3 has 16 amino acids. Trimming removed 6 bases from V and 0 bases from J, with 13 bases in between. CDR3 sequence: CASNLGGSSYNSPLHF. The CDR3 bases are TGTGCCAGCAACCTCGGGGGGAGCTCCTATAATTCACCCCTCCACTTT.

The rearrangement joins TRBV19 to TRBJ2-1, with D possibly being TRBD1 (6 bases). Between the trimmed V and J ends, which lost 9 bases and 4 bases, there was a span of 16 bases. Germline CDR1 reads LNHDA; CDR2 reads SQIVND (reference sequence). The CDR3 extends over 14 amino acids. The CDR3 bases are TGTGCCAGCCGCCACCCGGACAGATACAATGAGCAGTTCTTC. Translation gives CASRHPDRYNEQFF. Full variable domain (missing parts from reference TRBV19 and TRBJ2-1): DGGITQSPKYLFRKEGQNVTLSCEQNLNHDAMYWYRQDPGQGLRLIYYSQIVNDFQKGDIAEGYSVSREKKESFPLTVTSAQKNPTAFYLCASRHPDRYNEQFFGPGTRLTVL.

This clone was seen just once. The gene calls are TRBV7-9 and TRBJ2-2; the D gene is possibly TRBD1 (5 bases). CDR3 length: 14 amino acids. Trimming cost V 1 base and J 6 bases, with 9 bases left between them. Germline CDR1 SEHNR, CDR2 FQNEAQ (reference sequence). Here the CDR3 DNA reads TGTGCCAGCAGCTTAGAGGGGCCCGCCGGGGAGCTGTTTTTT. Translation gives CASSLEGPAGELFF.

The CDR3 region has the DNA TGTGCCAGCAGTTACCTAGCGGGGGGTCCTGATACGCAGTATTTT. Protein product: CASSYLAGGPDTQYF. The chain employs TRBV27 and TRBJ2-3; 11 bases are a match to TRBD2. CDR1 and CDR2 from the germline V gene are MNHEY and SMNVEV (reference sequence). The J segment lost 6 bases and the V segment lost 4 bases, leaving 6 bases of the junction unmatched. The CDR3 consists of 15 residues.

The CDR3 reads CASSPDSGGFYNEQFF. The DNA of the CDR3 is TGCGCCAGCAGCCCCGATAGTGGGGGCTTCTACAATGAGCAGTTCTTC. The chain uses TRBV5-1 and TRBJ2-1; D is possibly TRBD1 (6 bases). Trimming left V 4 bases short and J 3 bases short, with 17 bases between. Per germline, CDR1 SGHRS and CDR2 YFSETQ. This CDR3 comprises 16 residues.